This TCR beta chain is drawn from a study of T cells after yellow fever vaccination. Study-level background: SMART-Seq v4 Ultra Low Input prepared the low-cell-number fractions. Study-level results: There was a small share of clonotypes that showed up in both the CD4 and CD8 compartments. Booster sampling recovered most clones from primary vaccination (approximately 97% CD4, roughly 88% CD8).

MiXCR, run by TCRdb on the 5' RACE reads, gives a single entry per CDR3 protein. The table records some 560,000 distinct CDR3 sequences, over 15% of them present only once. The CDR3 is 14 residues long. The germline CDR1 and CDR2 sequences are SGHDT and YYEEEE. V was trimmed by 5 bases and J by 1 base, leaving 10 bases between them. With respect to this clonotype: What it binds is not known.

The sample consisted of PBMCs, taken 15 days after the yellow fever booster vaccination. The receptor comes from a man younger than 40 who received the YFV17D yellow fever vaccine. The chain combines TRBV5-6 with TRBJ1-5; D is unclear. This CDR3 is CASRSAKSNQPQHF. Here the CDR3 DNA reads TGTGCCAGCAGGTCTGCGAAGAGCAATCAGCCCCAGCATTTT.